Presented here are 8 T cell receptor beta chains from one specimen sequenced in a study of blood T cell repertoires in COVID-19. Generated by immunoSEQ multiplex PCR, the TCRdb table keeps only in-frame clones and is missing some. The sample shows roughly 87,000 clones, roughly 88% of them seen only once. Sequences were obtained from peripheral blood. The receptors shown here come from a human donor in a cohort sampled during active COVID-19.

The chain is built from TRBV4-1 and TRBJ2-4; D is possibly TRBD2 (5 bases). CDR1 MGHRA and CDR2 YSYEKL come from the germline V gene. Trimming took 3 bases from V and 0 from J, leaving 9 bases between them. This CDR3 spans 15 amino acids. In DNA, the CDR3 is TGCGCCAGCAGCCAGCTGGACTTAGCCAAAAACATTCAGTACTTC. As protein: CASSQLDLAKNIQYF.

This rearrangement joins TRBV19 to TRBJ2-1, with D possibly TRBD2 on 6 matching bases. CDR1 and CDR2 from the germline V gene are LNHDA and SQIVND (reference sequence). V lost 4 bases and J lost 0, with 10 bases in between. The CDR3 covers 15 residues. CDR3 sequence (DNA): TGTGCCAGTAGTAAGCAGGGAGGCTCCTACAATGAGCAGTTCTTC. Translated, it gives CASSKQGGSYNEQFF.

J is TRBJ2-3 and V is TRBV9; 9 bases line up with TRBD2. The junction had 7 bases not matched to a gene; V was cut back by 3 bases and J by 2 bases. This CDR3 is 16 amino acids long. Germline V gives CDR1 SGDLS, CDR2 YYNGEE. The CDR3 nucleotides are TGTGCCAGCAGCGCCAATAGCGGGAGTGTCACAGATACGCAGTATTTT. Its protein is CASSANSGSVTDTQYF.

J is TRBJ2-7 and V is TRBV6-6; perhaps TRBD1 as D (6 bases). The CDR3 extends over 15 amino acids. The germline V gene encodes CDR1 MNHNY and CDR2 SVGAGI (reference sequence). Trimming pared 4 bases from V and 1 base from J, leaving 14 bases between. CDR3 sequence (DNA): TGTGCCAGCAGTTCGACAGGCAGGGGTTCCTACGAGCAGTACTTC. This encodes CASSSTGRGSYEQYF.

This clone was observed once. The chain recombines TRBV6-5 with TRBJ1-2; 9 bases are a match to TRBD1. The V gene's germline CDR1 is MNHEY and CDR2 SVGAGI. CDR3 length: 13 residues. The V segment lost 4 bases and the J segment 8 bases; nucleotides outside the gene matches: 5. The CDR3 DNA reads TGTGCCAGCAGTTTGGGGACAGGGAAGGGCTACACCTTC. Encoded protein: CASSLGTGKGYTF.

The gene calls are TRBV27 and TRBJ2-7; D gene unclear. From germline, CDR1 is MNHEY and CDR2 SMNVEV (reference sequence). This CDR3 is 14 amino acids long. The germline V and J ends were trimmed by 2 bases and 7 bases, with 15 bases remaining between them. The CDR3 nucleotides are TGTGCCAGCAGTTTACTGGCGGTCGGAAGGGAGCAGTACTTC. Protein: CASSLLAVGREQYF.

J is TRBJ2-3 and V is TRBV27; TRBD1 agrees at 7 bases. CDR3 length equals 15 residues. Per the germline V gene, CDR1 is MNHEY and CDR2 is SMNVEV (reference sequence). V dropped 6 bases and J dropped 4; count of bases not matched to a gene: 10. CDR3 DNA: TGTGCCAGCAGCTTCCGAGACAGGGCTGCAGATACGCAGTATTTT. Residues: CASSFRDRAADTQYF.

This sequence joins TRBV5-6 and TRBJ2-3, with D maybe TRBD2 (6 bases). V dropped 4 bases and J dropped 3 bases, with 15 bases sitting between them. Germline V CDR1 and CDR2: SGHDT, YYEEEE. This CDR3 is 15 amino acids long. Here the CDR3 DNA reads TGTGCCAGCAGCCCCCTCGCTGGAGGGACAGATACGCAGTATTTT. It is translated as CASSPLAGGTDTQYF. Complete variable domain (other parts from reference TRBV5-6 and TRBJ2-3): DAGVTQSPTHLIKTRGQQVTLRCSPKSGHDTVSWYQQALGQGPQFIFQYYEEEERQRGNFPDRFSGHQFPNYSSELNVNALLLGDSALYLCASSPLAGGTDTQYFGPGTRLTVL.